These 27 T cell receptor beta chains were all obtained from the same sample, sequenced in a study of T cell repertoires in cytomegalovirus infection (dated by TCRdb to 2018 to 2020). Sequenced on an Illumina HiSeq 1500. In TCRdb, the public reads were trimmed at Q25 with fastp and aligned with MiXCR, with productive beta chains retained. Rows matching on CDR3 protein sequence are summarized as one entry with the most common DNA and genes. This sample holds around 180,000 distinct CDR3 sequences; 28% were observed only once. The ten largest clones add up to just over 30% of the sample. The sequenced sample consisted of PBMCs. The receptor source for this set is a human donor in good health (CMV status not recorded). Some clones in this sample may be carry-over from other donors' samples.

The chain is built from TRBV12-3 or TRBV12-4 and TRBJ2-7, with D perhaps matching TRBD1 (6 bases). There are 14 residues in the CDR3. The V gene lost 4 bases and the J gene lost 5 bases, with 15 bases spanning the gap. This CDR3 is CASSYRGQNHEQYF. For the CDR3, the DNA is TGTGCCAGCAGTTATCGTGGACAGAACCACGAGCAGTACTTC.

This clonotype was counted only a few times. The chain has TRBV7-2 and TRBJ2-3; 9 positions agree with TRBD2. Germline V gives CDR1 SGHTA, CDR2 FQGNSA. Losses at the gene ends were 1 base for V and 9 bases for J; bases not matched to a gene: 11. CDR3 length equals 16 residues. CDR3 bases: TGTGCCAGCAGCTTAGGAGGGACTAGCCTCTGGAGGACGCAGTATTTT. This sequence encodes CASSLGGTSLWRTQYF.

This chain uses TRBV6-1 with TRBJ1-2; the D gene is possibly TRBD1 (6 bases). Looked up from germline, CDR1 is MNHNS and CDR2 is SASEGT. V lost 5 bases and J 2 bases, leaving 9 bases between the germline ends. The length of the CDR3 is 13 residues. The CDR3 coding sequence is TGTGCCAGCAGTTACAGGGAGAACTATGGCTACACCTTC. It translates to CASSYRENYGYTF.

As regards this clonotype: Being one base from a much bigger clone, this may be a read error. The chain uses TRBV12-3 or TRBV12-4 and TRBJ1-5; weak D call: TRBD1 (6 bases). Trimming left V 4 bases short and J 1 base short, with 17 bases between. This CDR3 is 17 amino acids long. The CDR3 DNA reads TGTGCCAGCAGTTCAGTCGTGGCAGGGGCCAGCAATCAGCCCCAGCATTTT. Amino acids: CASSSVVAGASNQPQHF.

This clonotype has ten or more counts. The genes are TRBV7-9 and TRBJ1-6; the match to TRBD1 covers 7 bases. The germline V gene encodes CDR1 SEHNR and CDR2 FQNEAQ (reference sequence). The junction had 1 base not matched to a gene; V was cut back by 2 bases and J by 0 bases. The CDR3 totals 16 residues. CDR3 in amino acids: CASSLTGDSYNSPLHF. CDR3 nucleotides: TGTGCCAGCAGCTTAACAGGGGACTCCTATAATTCACCCCTCCACTTT.

This clonotype has more than one count but fewer than ten. V gene TRBV7-9 combines with J gene TRBJ2-1; 9 bases are a match to TRBD2. Losses at the gene ends were 5 bases for V and 8 bases for J; bases not matched to a gene: 10. The CDR3 length is 15 residues. The V gene's germline CDR1 is SEHNR and CDR2 FQNEAQ (reference sequence). CDR3 in DNA: TGTGCCAGCAGCCCGCTCGGGACTAGCTCGTATGAGCAGTTCTTC. This encodes CASSPLGTSSYEQFF.

This rearrangement joins TRBV5-4 to TRBJ2-1; a possible D gene is TRBD1 (6 bases). V was clipped by 0 bases and J by 1 base, with 8 bases between them. The CDR3 extends over 15 amino acids. Germline V lookup: CDR1 SGHNT, CDR2 YYREEE (reference sequence). CDR3 sequence: CASSLEGTSYNEQFF. The CDR3 nucleotides read TGTGCCAGCAGCTTGGAAGGGACATCCTACAATGAGCAGTTCTTC.

This clonotype was counted only a few times. V usage is TRBV15 and J usage is TRBJ2-1, with D perhaps matching TRBD2 (5 bases). In germline, CDR1 is LNHNV, CDR2 YYDKDF (reference sequence). The V gene lost 0 bases and the J gene lost 8 bases, with 14 bases spanning the gap. CDR3 length: 15 residues. This CDR3 is CATSRDRASIDEQFF. CDR3 bases: TGTGCCACCAGCAGAGATCGGGCTAGCATCGATGAGCAGTTCTTC.

The rearrangement joins TRBV6-2 or TRBV6-3 to TRBJ1-1; no reliable D call. Germline CDR1 reads MNHEY; CDR2 reads SVGEGT. Trimming cost V 2 bases and J 1 base, with 8 bases left between them. The CDR3 consists of 14 residues. In nucleotides, the CDR3 is TGTGCCAGCAGTTACCTGAGAAGGAACACTGAAGCTTTCTTT. It encodes CASSYLRRNTEAFF.

This clonotype was recorded only once. This rearrangement joins TRBV18 to TRBJ2-2; no clear D gene. Germline values: CDR1 KGHSH, CDR2 LQKENI. Trimming pared 3 bases from V and 0 bases from J, leaving 17 bases between. The CDR3 covers 18 residues. The CDR3, as DNA: TGTGCCAGCTCACCCTGGGCAGACCAAACATCGAACACCGGGGAGCTGTTTTTT. Protein product: CASSPWADQTSNTGELFF.

The chain uses TRBV4-3 and TRBJ1-2; TRBD1 aligns across 8 bases. The CDR3 sequence is 16 residues long. Germline V gives CDR1 LGHNA, CDR2 YSLEER. The V segment lost 0 bases and the J segment 4 bases; nucleotides outside the gene matches: 7. Here the CDR3 DNA reads TGCGCCAGCAGCCAAGATAACCTCGGGACAGGCTATGGCTACACCTTC. Amino acid sequence: CASSQDNLGTGYGYTF.

The V gene is TRBV20-1, the J gene TRBJ1-2, with 8 bases lining up with TRBD1. Germline V gene sequence: CDR1 DFQATT, CDR2 SNEGSKA (reference sequence). This CDR3 contains 12 residues. Trimming took 5 bases from V and 2 from J; bases not matched to a gene: 1. CDR3 amino acids: CSAGQGNYGYTF. DNA of the CDR3: TGCAGTGCTGGACAGGGCAACTATGGCTACACCTTC.

This chain joins TRBV19 and TRBJ1-1; D is unresolved. The V and J ends lost 3 bases and 0 bases respectively, with 8 bases between them. The CDR3 length is 14 residues. In germline, CDR1 is LNHDA, CDR2 SQIVND (reference sequence). As DNA, the CDR3 is TGTGCCAGTAGTATCGGCGACATGAACACTGAAGCTTTCTTT. Translating gives CASSIGDMNTEAFF.

This clonotype was observed many times. V gene TRBV7-6 combines with J gene TRBJ1-1; D remains ambiguous. CDR3 size: 13 residues. Trimming left V 3 bases short and J 0 bases short, with 5 bases between. The germline gives CDR1 SGHVS, CDR2 FNYEAQ. The DNA for the CDR3 is TGTGCCAGCAGCTTCCAAATGAACACTGAAGCTTTCTTT. Amino acid sequence: CASSFQMNTEAFF. Using reference TRBV7-6 and TRBJ1-1 for the parts outside the CDR3, the full variable domain is GAGVSQSPRYKVTKRGQDVALRCDPISGHVSLYWYRQALGQGPEFLTYFNYEAQQDKSGLPNDRFSAERPEGSISTLTIQRTEQRDSAMYRCASSFQMNTEAFFGQGTRLTVV.

The J gene is TRBJ1-5, the V gene TRBV20-1, with D perhaps TRBD1 (6 bases). The V gene's germline CDR1 is DFQATT and CDR2 SNEGSKA (reference sequence). This CDR3 is built from 16 residues. V lost 3 bases, J lost 5 bases, and 20 bases lay in between. The CDR3 coding sequence is TGCAGTGCTAGTTTGGGGGCGACAGGCCGTCATCAGCCCCAGCATTTT. This translates into CSASLGATGRHQPQHF.

This clonotype was detected only a few times. The DNA for the CDR3 is TGTGCCTGGAGTGTATGGGGGGATGCCAGGGACAACACTGAAGCTTTCTTT. Amino acid sequence: CAWSVWGDARDNTEAFF. The V and J genes are TRBV30 and TRBJ1-1; TRBD1 might be the D (5 bases). V dropped 0 bases and J dropped 2 bases, with 19 bases sitting between them. Germline V CDR1 and CDR2: GTSNPN, SVGIG (reference sequence). The length of the CDR3 is 17 residues.

The chain uses TRBV6-2 or TRBV6-3 and TRBJ1-2, with D uncertain. CDR1 and CDR2 from the germline V gene are MNHEY and SVGEGT. The V and J ends lost 5 bases and 5 bases respectively, with 12 bases between them. The CDR3 spans 13 residues. CDR3 sequence: CASSGGLPYGYTF. DNA for the CDR3: TGTGCCAGCAGTGGAGGACTGCCTTATGGCTACACCTTC.

The V gene is TRBV15, the J gene TRBJ2-1; TRBD2 matches 10 bases. From germline, CDR1 is LNHNV and CDR2 YYDKDF (reference sequence). The V segment lost 0 bases and the J segment 14 bases; nucleotides outside the gene matches: 10. This CDR3 is built from 15 residues. The CDR3 spells CATSRDPSGLAVKFF. CDR3 DNA sequence: TGTGCCACCAGCAGAGACCCCAGTGGACTAGCGGTTAAGTTCTTC.

The gene calls are TRBV7-2 and TRBJ1-2; D remains unclear. The CDR3 length is 14 residues. The V and J ends lost 5 bases and 2 bases respectively, with 12 bases between them. CDR1 SGHTA and CDR2 FQGNSA come from the germline V gene. The CDR3 coding sequence is TGTGCCAGCAGCGTACCTGCAGACAACTATGGCTACACCTTC. Its protein product is CASSVPADNYGYTF.

This clonotype was seen a handful of times. The genes are TRBV7-6 and TRBJ1-2; D is perhaps TRBD1 (6 bases). CDR3 length: 15 residues. From germline, CDR1 is SGHVS and CDR2 FNYEAQ. Trimming removed 3 bases at V and 4 bases at J, with 15 bases between. The CDR3 nucleotides read TGTGCCAGCAGCTTCGGACAGCTAAGATTCTATGGCTACACCTTC. Amino acids: CASSFGQLRFYGYTF.

In its sample, this clonotype was seen a few times. This chain's CDR3 is CASSLMAGGTEAFF. The CDR3, as DNA: TGTGCCAGCAGTTTAATGGCAGGAGGCACTGAAGCTTTCTTT. This chain links TRBV12-3 or TRBV12-4 with TRBJ1-1, with D unresolved. This CDR3 is 14 amino acids long. Between the trimmed V and J ends, which lost 2 bases and 4 bases, there was a span of 11 bases.

The genes are TRBV6-5 and TRBJ1-1; no firm D call. The CDR3 runs 14 residues. CDR1 MNHEY and CDR2 SVGAGI come from the germline V gene. Between the trimmed V and J ends, which lost 2 bases and 0 bases, there was a span of 7 bases. CDR3 DNA: TGTGCCAGCAGTTACGATCGCGTGAACACTGAAGCTTTCTTT. This gives the protein CASSYDRVNTEAFF.

Turning to this clonotype: A read error may explain this, as a much larger clone is one base away. The chain combines TRBV7-2 with TRBJ2-7; TRBD1 aligns across 8 bases. CDR1 is SGHTA and CDR2 is FQGNSA in the germline V gene. This CDR3 contains 15 residues. After removal of 5 bases from V and 5 bases from J, the junction contained 11 bases not matched to a gene. The CDR3 nucleotides are TGTGCCAGCAGCCCTGGGACAGGCATTTGGGACGAGCAGTACTTC. It yields the protein CASSPGTGIWDEQYF.

As for this clonotype: With a much larger clone just one base away, this may be a read error. This chain connects TRBV7-2 to TRBJ1-2, with 9 bases that match TRBD1. J gave up 8 bases and V 5 bases, and 9 bases lay outside the gene matches. The CDR3 is made up of 14 amino acids. Germline V lookup: CDR1 SGHTA, CDR2 FQGNSA. This chain's CDR3 is CASSTYRGLGGYTF. CDR3 DNA: TGTGCCAGCAGCACTTACAGGGGGCTGGGGGGCTACACCTTC.

This clonotype was observed at least ten times. This chain's CDR3 is CASSLRDRGYPYNEQFF. In DNA form, the CDR3 reads TGTGCCAGCAGCCTCCGTGACAGGGGATACCCCTACAATGAGCAGTTCTTC. The chain carries TRBV7-6 and TRBJ2-1; 8 nucleotides match TRBD1. Germline lookup yields CDR1 SGHVS and CDR2 FNYEAQ. The V gene end was trimmed by 5 bases and the J gene end by 2 bases; junction bases not matched to a gene: 11. The CDR3 consists of 17 residues.

The chain uses TRBV11-2 and TRBJ2-3, with D unclear. The germline gives CDR1 SGHAT, CDR2 FQNNGV. This CDR3 spans 14 amino acids. Between the trimmed V and J ends, which lost 1 base and 2 bases, there was a span of 7 bases. As DNA, the CDR3 is TGTGCCAGCAGCTTAGGCAGGCTCACAGATACGCAGTATTTT. Protein: CASSLGRLTDTQYF.

The chain uses TRBV20-1 and TRBJ1-3; tentatively, D is TRBD1 (6 bases). Germline V lookup: CDR1 DFQATT, CDR2 SNEGSKA (reference sequence). The V gene lost 5 bases and the J gene lost 0 bases, with 11 bases spanning the gap. The CDR3 has 14 amino acids. CDR3 in DNA: TGCAGTGCTCAGACAGGCCTCTCTGGAAACACCATATATTTT. Its protein is CSAQTGLSGNTIYF.